Reported below is one TCR beta chain. Its antigen is still unknown. This record belongs to a study of T-cell reconstitution after alpha-beta-depleted transplantation in children. Whole-study results and caveats: Newly made T cells mostly supplied T-cell counts and diversity one year after transplant. At around two months after transplant, the alpha-beta T cells were reportedly derived from several hundred expanded clones that came from non-depleted graft cells.

Per the germline V gene, CDR1 is SGHTA and CDR2 is FQGNSA. The V gene lost 4 bases and the J gene lost 9 bases, with 19 bases spanning the gap. The CDR3 contains 15 residues. Library preparation (for TCRbeta) was performed with unique molecular identifiers. Via MiXCR, TCRdb re-called the PCR reads, giving one row per CDR3 protein. This table holds under 850,000 distinct CDR3 sequences, 10% to 15% found once. The sequence derives from a girl aged 2 to 9 with congenital amegakaryocytic thrombocytopenia, due to receive a stem cell transplant. The sequencing here drew on PBMCs, taken before TCRalphabeta/CD19-depleted stem cell transplant. This sequence joins TRBV7-2 and TRBJ2-1; D remains ambiguous. The chain's CDR3 is CASSSAAPRLGEQFF. Written as DNA, the CDR3 is TGTGCCAGCAGCTCCGCAGCGCCCCGGCTCGGTGAGCAGTTCTTC.